This is a list of T cell receptor beta chains from one sample in a study of regulatory T cells in long-lasting Graves disease. Using its own MiXCR run on the multiplex PCR reads, TCRdb lists one record per CDR3 protein. The table lists hundreds of thousands of distinct CDR3 sequences, approximately 16% of them singletons. A further study also used this sample, focusing on T cells in Graves' hyperthyroidism and ophthalmopathy.

The source material was peripheral blood mononuclear cells (PBMCs), sampled at new diagnosis, from a patient treated with antithyroid drugs. These receptors were taken from a woman aged 30 to 39 with Graves disease. CDR3s include the opening cysteine and the closing phenylalanine or tryptophan. The D gene is left open where the match is weak. The listing skips clone size in some rows; elsewhere it reads once, few, many or a size class.

j_call: TRBJ1-2; v_call: TRBV19; clone_size: few; d_call: NA; cdr3_aa: CASSMRGMGLLDYGYTF; cdr3_nt: TGTGCCAGTAGTATGAGGGGGATGGGTTTATTGGATTATGGCTACACCTTC
j_call: TRBJ2-3; v_call: TRBV9; clone_size: many; d_call: TRBD1; cdr3_aa: CASSVTGGADTDTQYF; cdr3_nt: TGTGCCAGCAGCGTAACAGGGGGCGCCGACACAGATACGCAGTATTTT
j_call: TRBJ1-4; v_call: TRBV9; clone_size: few; d_call: NA; cdr3_aa: CASSVEQQGFGEKLFF; cdr3_nt: TGTGCCAGCAGCGTAGAACAACAGGGTTTTGGAGAAAAACTGTTTTTT
j_call: TRBJ1-2; v_call: TRBV6-4; clone_size: NA; d_call: NA; cdr3_aa: CATRAGGPYGYTF; cdr3_nt: TGTGCCACCCGGGCGGGGGGCCCGTATGGCTACACCTTC
j_call: TRBJ2-1; v_call: TRBV28; clone_size: many; d_call: NA; cdr3_aa: CATRGLLSNEQFF; cdr3_nt: TGTGCCACCCGTGGTCTTTTAAGCAATGAGCAGTTCTTC
j_call: TRBJ1-2; v_call: TRBV6-2/TRBV6-3; clone_size: few; d_call: NA; cdr3_aa: CASSYSRSGGGDGYTF; cdr3_nt: TGTGCCAGCAGTTACTCGAGGTCCGGGGGCGGCGATGGCTACACCTTC
j_call: TRBJ2-1; v_call: TRBV10-1; clone_size: many; d_call: TRBD2; cdr3_aa: CASSASGRASNEQFF; cdr3_nt: TGCGCCAGCAGTGCTAGCGGGAGGGCCTCGAATGAGCAGTTCTTC
j_call: TRBJ1-5; v_call: TRBV2; clone_size: many; d_call: NA; cdr3_aa: CASRAGTRINQPQHF; cdr3_nt: TGTGCCAGCAGAGCCGGGACGCGAATCAATCAGCCCCAGCATTTT
j_call: TRBJ1-2; v_call: TRBV7-2; clone_size: NA; d_call: TRBD1; cdr3_aa: CASSQEMGQSRYGYTF; cdr3_nt: TGTGCCAGCAGCCAAGAAATGGGACAGTCCCGATATGGCTACACCTTC
j_call: TRBJ1-1; v_call: TRBV7-9; clone_size: few; d_call: NA; cdr3_aa: CASSPQGRAEAFF; cdr3_nt: TGTGCCAGCAGTCCGCAGGGGAGGGCTGAAGCTTTCTTT
j_call: TRBJ2-5; v_call: TRBV18; clone_size: many; d_call: NA; cdr3_aa: CASQGYETQYF; cdr3_nt: TGTGCCAGCCAAGGGTACGAGACCCAGTACTTC
j_call: TRBJ2-1; v_call: TRBV7-6; clone_size: many; d_call: TRBD2; cdr3_aa: CASSLAGGSWSDEQFF; cdr3_nt: TGTGCCAGCAGCTTAGCCGGCGGGAGTTGGTCTGATGAGCAGTTCTTC
j_call: TRBJ2-5; v_call: TRBV7-3; clone_size: NA; d_call: NA; cdr3_aa: CASSRTAPGETQYF; cdr3_nt: TGTGCCAGCAGCCGGACAGCTCCCGGGGAGACCCAGTACTTC
j_call: TRBJ1-4; v_call: TRBV18; clone_size: many; d_call: NA; cdr3_aa: CASSPPSGELFF; cdr3_nt: TGTGCCAGCTCACCTCCAAGCGGGGAACTGTTTTTT
j_call: TRBJ2-2; v_call: TRBV20-1; clone_size: NA; d_call: NA; cdr3_aa: CSARELTIPGELFF; cdr3_nt: TGCAGTGCTAGAGAGCTCACAATACCCGGGGAGCTGTTTTTT
j_call: TRBJ2-7; v_call: TRBV12-3/TRBV12-4; clone_size: NA; d_call: NA; cdr3_aa: CASNDPGTQYEQYF; cdr3_nt: TGTGCCAGCAATGATCCCGGGACACAATACGAGCAGTACTTC
j_call: TRBJ2-7; v_call: TRBV7-2; clone_size: many; d_call: TRBD2; cdr3_aa: CASSLVRGSSYEQYF; cdr3_nt: TGTGCCAGCAGCTTAGTTCGCGGGAGCTCCTACGAGCAGTACTTC
j_call: TRBJ2-1; v_call: TRBV24-1; clone_size: NA; d_call: NA; cdr3_aa: CATSELPGSTNEQFF; cdr3_nt: TGTGCCACCAGTGAGCTCCCGGGGAGCACTAATGAGCAGTTCTTC
j_call: TRBJ2-2; v_call: TRBV12-3/TRBV12-4; clone_size: many; d_call: NA; cdr3_aa: CATTAGTPNTGELFF; cdr3_nt: TGTGCCACCACCGCCGGGACACCGAACACCGGGGAGCTGTTTTTT
j_call: TRBJ1-2; v_call: TRBV20-1; clone_size: many; d_call: NA; cdr3_aa: CSARDRGSGGYTF; cdr3_nt: TGCAGTGCTAGAGATCGGGGATCAGGGGGCTACACCTTC
j_call: TRBJ1-1; v_call: TRBV5-4; clone_size: few; d_call: NA; cdr3_aa: CASWVGEGGTEAFF; cdr3_nt: TGTGCCAGCTGGGTGGGGGAGGGAGGAACTGAAGCTTTCTTT
j_call: TRBJ2-7; v_call: TRBV2; clone_size: few; d_call: NA; cdr3_aa: CASRPDVLATYEQYF; cdr3_nt: TGTGCCAGCAGACCCGACGTCCTGGCAACCTACGAGCAGTACTTC
j_call: TRBJ1-6; v_call: TRBV10-3; clone_size: many; d_call: NA; cdr3_aa: CAIRPTYWTPLHF; cdr3_nt: TGTGCCATCAGACCCACATACTGGACACCCCTCCACTTT
j_call: TRBJ1-5; v_call: TRBV19; clone_size: few; d_call: NA; cdr3_aa: CASSTGSGTGQPQHF; cdr3_nt: TGTGCCAGTAGTACCGGTTCTGGAACGGGTCAGCCCCAGCATTTT
j_call: TRBJ2-3; v_call: TRBV5-1; clone_size: few; d_call: NA; cdr3_aa: CASSLLERSSTDTQYF; cdr3_nt: TGCGCCAGCAGCTTGTTAGAGCGGAGCAGTACAGATACGCAGTATTTT
j_call: TRBJ1-1; v_call: TRBV7-2; clone_size: few; d_call: NA; cdr3_aa: CASSLEFGQFNTEAFF; cdr3_nt: TGTGCCAGCAGCTTAGAATTCGGACAATTTAACACTGAAGCTTTCTTT
j_call: TRBJ2-1; v_call: TRBV19; clone_size: few; d_call: NA; cdr3_aa: CASSSRTLYNEQFF; cdr3_nt: TGTGCCAGTAGCTCCCGGACCCTGTACAATGAGCAGTTCTTC
j_call: TRBJ2-2; v_call: TRBV30; clone_size: many; d_call: NA; cdr3_aa: CAWSVQGTGELFF; cdr3_nt: TGTGCCTGGAGTGTACAGGGAACCGGGGAGCTGTTTTTT
j_call: TRBJ2-3; v_call: TRBV4-2; clone_size: many; d_call: NA; cdr3_aa: CASSQDLRTTDTQYF; cdr3_nt: TGTGCCAGCAGCCAAGATCTAAGGACCACAGATACGCAGTATTTT
j_call: TRBJ2-1; v_call: TRBV10-3; clone_size: NA; d_call: TRBD1; cdr3_aa: CAITGTGTYNEQFF; cdr3_nt: TGTGCCATCACAGGGACAGGGACCTACAATGAGCAGTTCTTC
j_call: TRBJ2-2; v_call: TRBV6-2/TRBV6-3; clone_size: NA; d_call: NA; cdr3_aa: CATPNTGELFF; cdr3_nt: TGTGCCACCCCTAACACCGGGGAGCTGTTTTTT
j_call: TRBJ2-7; v_call: TRBV20-1; clone_size: many; d_call: TRBD1; cdr3_aa: CSARPTGGPFREQYF; cdr3_nt: TGCAGTGCTAGACCTACAGGGGGTCCCTTTCGCGAGCAGTACTTC
j_call: TRBJ1-1; v_call: TRBV20-1; clone_size: many; d_call: NA; cdr3_aa: CSAREAGQVTEAFF; cdr3_nt: TGCAGTGCTAGAGAGGCGGGGCAGGTCACTGAAGCTTTCTTT
j_call: TRBJ1-1; v_call: TRBV28; clone_size: many; d_call: NA; cdr3_aa: CASRTPQGTEAFF; cdr3_nt: TGTGCCAGCAGAACCCCCCAGGGAACTGAAGCTTTCTTT
j_call: TRBJ2-5; v_call: TRBV7-9; clone_size: many; d_call: NA; cdr3_aa: CASEPSAQETQYF; cdr3_nt: TGTGCCAGCGAGCCTAGCGCACAAGAGACCCAGTACTTC
j_call: TRBJ2-1; v_call: TRBV19; clone_size: NA; d_call: NA; cdr3_aa: CASSTQVLDEQFF; cdr3_nt: TGTGCCAGTAGTACACAGGTTCTAGATGAGCAGTTCTTC
j_call: TRBJ2-7; v_call: TRBV7-8; clone_size: many; d_call: NA; cdr3_aa: CASSLDGMGVSSYEQYF; cdr3_nt: TGTGCCAGCAGCTTAGACGGTATGGGAGTTAGCTCCTACGAGCAGTACTTC
j_call: TRBJ2-1; v_call: TRBV19; clone_size: few; d_call: TRBD2; cdr3_aa: CASSMGRAASSYNEQFF; cdr3_nt: TGTGCCAGTAGTATGGGGAGGGCCGCTAGCTCCTACAATGAGCAGTTCTTC
j_call: TRBJ2-2; v_call: TRBV29-1; clone_size: NA; d_call: TRBD2; cdr3_aa: CSVVSGAGELFF; cdr3_nt: TGCAGCGTTGTCAGCGGGGCCGGGGAGCTGTTTTTT
j_call: TRBJ1-2; v_call: TRBV7-2; clone_size: many; d_call: TRBD1; cdr3_aa: CASSARQGNYGYTF; cdr3_nt: TGTGCCAGCAGCGCGAGACAGGGTAACTATGGCTACACCTTC
j_call: TRBJ2-3; v_call: TRBV28; clone_size: many; d_call: NA; cdr3_aa: CASSSNTDTQYF; cdr3_nt: TGTGCCAGCAGCTCCAACACAGATACGCAGTATTTT
j_call: TRBJ2-1; v_call: TRBV7-9; clone_size: many; d_call: TRBD2; cdr3_aa: CASSFNSGRAYNEQFF; cdr3_nt: TGTGCCAGCAGCTTCAATAGCGGGAGGGCTTACAATGAGCAGTTCTTC
j_call: TRBJ2-5; v_call: TRBV20-1; clone_size: many; d_call: NA; cdr3_aa: CSDKGSVQETQYF; cdr3_nt: TGCAGTGATAAGGGGTCGGTACAAGAGACCCAGTACTTC
j_call: TRBJ2-5; v_call: TRBV10-3; clone_size: NA; d_call: TRBD2; cdr3_aa: CAISELLAGSIPETQYF; cdr3_nt: TGTGCCATCAGTGAGTTGTTAGCGGGAAGTATCCCAGAGACCCAGTACTTC